This T cell receptor (beta chain) derives from a study of OX40 agonist ivuxolimab in advanced cancers. General notes on the study: The costimulatory receptor OX40 (CD134) was targeted by ivuxolimab, a fully human IgG2 agonistic monoclonal antibody. Intravenous ivuxolimab was administered to patients every 2 weeks at six dose levels: 0.01, 0.1, 0.3, 1.5, 3 and 10 mg/kg. Among the 52 dose-escalation patients, approximately 20 had hepatocellular carcinoma, roughly 15 melanoma, 9 renal cell carcinoma and 9 head and neck cancer. In the dose-escalation cohort, around four fifths of patients were male, and the mean age was roughly 60 years, with a range of about 23 to 80. Patients were allowed to have had prior anti-PD-1, anti-PD-L1 or anti-CTLA-4 therapy, and approximately 39% of the dose-escalation patients had been treated with checkpoint inhibitors. Partial responses occurred in three dose-escalation patients: two with cutaneous melanoma and one with hepatocellular carcinoma. The purpose of peripheral TCRbeta sequencing was to test whether ivuxolimab changed TCR sequence diversity and led to clonal T-cell expansion. The paper covers the monotherapy dose-escalation part of the phase I ivuxolimab trial, which included N of about 56 patients. Broad study findings and their caveats: Low levels of normalized T-cell clonal expansion were also seen in some patients who did not respond. The antigen specificity of the peripheral T cells that underwent clonal expansion was not determined. At doses of 0.1 to 3.0 mg/kg, clonal expansion of both CD4+ and CD8+ blood T cells was observed from baseline to week 6. On average, CD8+ T cells showed more expanded clones than CD4+ T cells after ivuxolimab. Partial responders in the 0.1-3.0 mg/kg groups had among the lowest normalized peripheral clonal expansion, especially among CD8+ T cells.

The CDR3 measures 15 amino acids from cysteine to phenylalanine. Just the 45-base CDR3 DNA is kept, in frame starting at base 1. V is shortened by 6 bases, J by 5 bases, and the region joining them spans 17 bases. The CDR1 and CDR2 encoded by the germline V gene are KGHSH and LQKENI. Patients with autoimmune disease history or receiving systemic immunosuppression were excluded from the trial. In every dose cohort, peripheral blood was drawn for TCR sequencing at baseline, cycle 4 day 1, and cycle 7 day 1. The samples were taken from a phase I, first-in-human, multicenter, open-label dose-escalation trial of ivuxolimab. Adults with locally advanced or metastatic head and neck squamous cell, hepatocellular, melanoma or renal cell carcinoma were enrolled in the trial. Before TCR sequencing, CD4+ and CD8+ T cells were separately sorted from peripheral blood. About this clone: Its recognized antigen is unknown. Base qualities were left out, and no much larger clone turns up one base away.

Genomic DNA was isolated from the sorted cells so that the TCRbeta CDR3 region could be sequenced. TCRbeta CDR3 regions were sequenced using the immunoSEQ Assay. TCRdb obtained this table from immuneACCESS and retained in-frame rearrangements with V and J assigned. These tables miss some clones; where compared with another copy, unresolved V genes account for less than half of the shortfall, and the remainder is unexplained. The sample profile shows tens of thousands of clones; about 85% of them were found once. Under 20% of the sample is in the top ten clones. This material consisted of CD4+ or CD8+ T cells sorted from blood, taken in a trial of the OX40 agonist ivuxolimab. This receptor was taken from an adult with an advanced solid tumor such as melanoma, head and neck, liver or kidney cancer. The rearrangement combines TRBV18 with TRBJ1-5; the D gene identity is not certain. CDR3 sequence: CASSPRAGQDQPQHF. The sequence in DNA is TGTGCCAGCTCCCCCAGAGCAGGCCAGGATCAGCCCCAGCATTTT.